This TCR beta chain appears in the sequencing data of a study of shared clonotypes between healthy human individuals. The overall study: A donor's plate count was three for CD4 naive and three for CD4 memory; CD8 naive had two and CD8 memory one.

V was clipped by 2 bases and J by 2 bases; unmatched bases: 8. This CDR3 comprises 16 residues. From germline, CDR1 is SGHVS and CDR2 FQNEAQ. About this clone: The antigen remains unidentified.

Findings of the study overall: Large depth notwithstanding, sorted-subset sequencing proved incomplete by rarefaction. It was expected that sequencing depth would affect clonotype sharing among donors.

Every subset's genomic DNA went evenly onto several immunoSEQ plates. TCRdb's table, derived via immunoSEQ multiplex PCR, lists solely in-frame clones and lacks some. This table holds around 2.5 million clones, over 85% found once. V and J are TRBV7-8 and TRBJ2-7, with TRBD1 matching over 8 bases. This TCR came from a man aged 18-30 years in good health. Some clones in this sample may be carry-over from other donors' samples. Sample: naive CD4+ T cells from PBMCs. Indicated subset: CD45RA+ positively selected. CDR3 bases: TGTGCCAGCAGCTTAATATCTGCCAGGGGGCCCTACGAGCAGTACTTC. Protein: CASSLISARGPYEQYF.